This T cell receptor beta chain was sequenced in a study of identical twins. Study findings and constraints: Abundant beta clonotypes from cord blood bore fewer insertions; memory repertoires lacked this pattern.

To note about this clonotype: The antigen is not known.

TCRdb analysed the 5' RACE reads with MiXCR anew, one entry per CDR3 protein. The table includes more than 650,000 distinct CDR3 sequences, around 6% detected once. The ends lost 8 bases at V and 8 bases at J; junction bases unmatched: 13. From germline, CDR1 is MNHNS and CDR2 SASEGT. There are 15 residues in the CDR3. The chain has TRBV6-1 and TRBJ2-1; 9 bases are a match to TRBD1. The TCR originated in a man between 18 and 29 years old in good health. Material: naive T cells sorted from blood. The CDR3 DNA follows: TGTGCCAGCTACCGGCGGGACAGGGTATCGGATGAGCAGTTCTTC. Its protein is CASYRRDRVSDEQFF.